A selection of T cell receptor beta chains follows, all from one sample in a study of Ad26.COV2.S vaccination and SARS-CoV-2 variants. Only in-frame clones appear in the TCRdb table, and some are missing; sequencing was by immunoSEQ multiplex PCR. The data contain around 500,000 clones, roughly 87% of them singletons. Source: peripheral blood, taken in a trial of Ad26.COV2.S vaccine versus placebo. The receptor source for this set is a person aged 18 to 59 who received the Ad26.COV2.S COVID-19 vaccine or a placebo. The CDR3 runs from the conserved cysteine through the conserved F or W. Fields, in order: J gene, clone size, V gene, D gene, CDR3 DNA, CDR3 protein. The D gene is left open where the match is weak. Only some rows state a clone size, as once, few, many or a class for expanded clones.

j_gene: TRBJ1-1; abundance: .; v_gene: TRBV29-1; d_gene: .; CDR3nt: TGCAGCGTTGAACGGGGAGGCTACACTGAAGCTTTCTTT; CDR3aa: CSVERGGYTEAFF
j_gene: TRBJ1-2; abundance: .; v_gene: TRBV6-5; d_gene: TRBD1; CDR3nt: TGTGCCAGCAGTTTAGACAGGGCCAACTATGGCTACACCTTC; CDR3aa: CASSLDRANYGYTF
j_gene: TRBJ2-7; abundance: .; v_gene: TRBV9; d_gene: TRBD1; CDR3nt: TGTGCCAGCAGCGTGACGACAGGGGAAGCCTACGAGCAGTACTTC; CDR3aa: CASSVTTGEAYEQYF
j_gene: TRBJ2-7; abundance: .; v_gene: TRBV3-1/TRBV3-2; d_gene: TRBD2; CDR3nt: TGTGCCAGCAGCCAAGTCGTGGTAGCGGGGGAGTACTACGAGCAGTACTTC; CDR3aa: CASSQVVVAGEYYEQYF
j_gene: TRBJ2-5; abundance: .; v_gene: TRBV7-9; d_gene: TRBD1; CDR3nt: TGTGCCAGCAGCTTGCTCGCAGGGGGCCCCCAAGAGACCCAGTACTTC; CDR3aa: CASSLLAGGPQETQYF
j_gene: TRBJ2-7; abundance: .; v_gene: TRBV19; d_gene: .; CDR3nt: TGTGCCAGTAGTAGCGGACAAGTGGGATCCTACGAGCAGTACTTC; CDR3aa: CASSSGQVGSYEQYF
j_gene: TRBJ1-6; abundance: .; v_gene: TRBV20-1; d_gene: .; CDR3nt: TGCAGTGCTAGTGGGAGCTCCTATAATTCACCCCTCCACTTT; CDR3aa: CSASGSSYNSPLHF
j_gene: TRBJ1-1; abundance: .; v_gene: TRBV6-5; d_gene: .; CDR3nt: TGTGCCAGCAGTAAGACAGGTCCCACTGAAGCTTTCTTT; CDR3aa: CASSKTGPTEAFF
j_gene: TRBJ1-2; abundance: once; v_gene: TRBV7-8; d_gene: .; CDR3nt: TGTGCCAGCAGCTTAGTCCAGTCTGGCTATGGCTACACCTTC; CDR3aa: CASSLVQSGYGYTF
j_gene: TRBJ1-3; abundance: .; v_gene: TRBV6-6; d_gene: .; CDR3nt: TGTGCCAGCAGTTACTCAGGGATATCTGGAAACACCATATATTTT; CDR3aa: CASSYSGISGNTIYF
j_gene: TRBJ1-4; abundance: .; v_gene: TRBV28; d_gene: TRBD1; CDR3nt: TGTGCCAGCAGTCCCAACGGACAGGGTTTGGAAAAACTGTTTTTT; CDR3aa: CASSPNGQGLEKLFF
j_gene: TRBJ1-6; abundance: .; v_gene: TRBV2; d_gene: TRBD1; CDR3nt: TGTGCCACCAGGGGACAGGGGGCAGGGTCACCCCTCCACTTT; CDR3aa: CATRGQGAGSPLHF
j_gene: TRBJ2-2; abundance: .; v_gene: TRBV11-2; d_gene: .; CDR3nt: TGTGCCAGCAGCCCCTCGCACTTCGGACAGAACACCGGGGAGCTGTTTTTT; CDR3aa: CASSPSHFGQNTGELFF
j_gene: TRBJ2-7; abundance: once; v_gene: TRBV9; d_gene: .; CDR3nt: TGTGCCAGCAGCGTAGGTGATCTCTACGAGCAGTACTTC; CDR3aa: CASSVGDLYEQYF
j_gene: TRBJ2-2; abundance: .; v_gene: TRBV7-3; d_gene: TRBD1; CDR3nt: TGTGCCAGCAGCCCTCACGACAGGGTTAGATCCGGGGAGCTGTTTTTT; CDR3aa: CASSPHDRVRSGELFF
j_gene: TRBJ1-2; abundance: .; v_gene: TRBV3-1/TRBV3-2; d_gene: TRBD1; CDR3nt: TGTGCCAGCAGCCCCGGACAGGGGAGAGGCACCTTC; CDR3aa: CASSPGQGRGTF
j_gene: TRBJ2-7; abundance: .; v_gene: TRBV9; d_gene: TRBD1; CDR3nt: TGTGCCAGCAGCGAAACGACAGGGCCCGGGGAGCAGTACTTC; CDR3aa: CASSETTGPGEQYF
j_gene: TRBJ2-1; abundance: .; v_gene: TRBV11-2; d_gene: TRBD1; CDR3nt: TGTGCCAGCAGCTTCGGGACAGGGGGTGAGCAGTTCTTC; CDR3aa: CASSFGTGGEQFF
j_gene: TRBJ1-2; abundance: .; v_gene: TRBV4-2; d_gene: .; CDR3nt: TGTGCCAGCAGCCCTAGTGCAGGGGGCTACACCTTC; CDR3aa: CASSPSAGGYTF
j_gene: TRBJ2-7; abundance: .; v_gene: TRBV5-1; d_gene: TRBD1; CDR3nt: TGCGCCAGCAGCGCGTTTGGACAGGGGGCCGCCTACGAGCAGTACTTC; CDR3aa: CASSAFGQGAAYEQYF
j_gene: TRBJ1-1; abundance: .; v_gene: TRBV28; d_gene: .; CDR3nt: TGTGCCAGCAGTTTACTGGGTCGGAACACTGAAGCTTTCTTT; CDR3aa: CASSLLGRNTEAFF
j_gene: TRBJ2-7; abundance: once; v_gene: TRBV5-1; d_gene: .; CDR3nt: TGCGCCAGCAGCTTGCGCACGGGCTCCCGTGCCGAGCAGTACTTC; CDR3aa: CASSLRTGSRAEQYF
j_gene: TRBJ1-5; abundance: .; v_gene: TRBV11-2; d_gene: .; CDR3nt: TGTGCCAGCAGCGACAGTGGGCAGGGTAGCAATCAGCCCCAGCATTTT; CDR3aa: CASSDSGQGSNQPQHF
j_gene: TRBJ1-2; abundance: once; v_gene: TRBV15; d_gene: .; CDR3nt: TGTGCCACCAGCAGAGATATAGGGGCCCTCTATGGCTACACCTTC; CDR3aa: CATSRDIGALYGYTF
j_gene: TRBJ2-1; abundance: .; v_gene: TRBV18; d_gene: .; CDR3nt: TGTGCCAGCTCACTCCCCGCCGTACCGGCAGCCTATGGGAATGAGCAGTTCTTC; CDR3aa: CASSLPAVPAAYGNEQFF
j_gene: TRBJ2-3; abundance: .; v_gene: TRBV18; d_gene: .; CDR3nt: TGTGCCAGCTCACGCAGTCACTCTAGCACAGATACGCAGTATTTT; CDR3aa: CASSRSHSSTDTQYF
j_gene: TRBJ1-2; abundance: .; v_gene: TRBV9; d_gene: .; CDR3nt: TGTGCCAGCAGTCCAACAGGGAAGTCCTATGGCTACACCTTC; CDR3aa: CASSPTGKSYGYTF
j_gene: TRBJ2-1; abundance: .; v_gene: TRBV5-6; d_gene: TRBD2; CDR3nt: TGTGCCAGCAGCTTGTTCCGCGCGGGGAGGGAGAATGAGCAGTTCTTC; CDR3aa: CASSLFRAGRENEQFF
j_gene: TRBJ1-2; abundance: .; v_gene: TRBV6-1; d_gene: .; CDR3nt: TGTGCCAGCAGTGAAACCACCAGGGGACACTATGGCTACACCTTC; CDR3aa: CASSETTRGHYGYTF
j_gene: TRBJ1-2; abundance: .; v_gene: TRBV12-3/TRBV12-4; d_gene: .; CDR3nt: TGTGCCAGCACAGACAGAGTCTATGGCTACACCTTC; CDR3aa: CASTDRVYGYTF
j_gene: TRBJ2-5; abundance: .; v_gene: TRBV27; d_gene: TRBD1; CDR3nt: TGTGCCAGCAAGGGACAGGTCGGGGAGACCCAGTACTTC; CDR3aa: CASKGQVGETQYF
j_gene: TRBJ1-4; abundance: .; v_gene: TRBV28; d_gene: .; CDR3nt: TGTGCCAGCTCGGGGTTACATGAAAAACTGTTTTTT; CDR3aa: CASSGLHEKLFF